This TCR beta chain was captured in a study of Graves' ophthalmopathy and Graves' hyperthyroidism. Details on this clonotype: Its antigen is currently unknown. The junction does not match germline at one end; this may be a read error.

CDR3 regions of TCR beta were amplified from RNA transcripts. RT-PCR in the first round used HTBI primers; a second-round multiplex PCR followed. TCRdb re-derived calls from the multiplex PCR reads in MiXCR, one entry per CDR3 protein. The table shows approximately 460,000 distinct CDR3 sequences, with approximately 15% occurring only once. The CDR3 length is 16 residues. The V gene's germline CDR1 is WNHNN and CDR2 SYGVQD (reference sequence). Findings of the study overall: Ophthalmopathy was separated from stable hyperthyroidism by a 13-signature model with 87.88% sensitivity and over 75% specificity.

This chain links TRBV10-1 with TRBJ2-2, with TRBD2 matching over 7 bases. The clonotype was recovered from a woman aged 25-40 years with Graves' ophthalmopathy. What was sequenced was blood. As DNA, the CDR3 is TGCGCCAGCAGTGATCCGGGGGGAGTGAACTCCGGGGATCTGTTTTTT. This gives the protein CASSDPGGVNSGDLFF.